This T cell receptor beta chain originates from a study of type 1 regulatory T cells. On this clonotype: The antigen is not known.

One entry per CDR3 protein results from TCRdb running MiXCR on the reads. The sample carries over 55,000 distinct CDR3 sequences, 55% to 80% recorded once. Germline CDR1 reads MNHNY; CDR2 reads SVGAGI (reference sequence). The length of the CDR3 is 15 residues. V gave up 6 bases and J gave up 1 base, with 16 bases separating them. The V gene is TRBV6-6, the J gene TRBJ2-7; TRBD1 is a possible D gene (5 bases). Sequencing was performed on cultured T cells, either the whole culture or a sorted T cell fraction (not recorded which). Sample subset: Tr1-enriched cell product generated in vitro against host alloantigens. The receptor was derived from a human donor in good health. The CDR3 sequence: CASRDQTQGSYEQYF. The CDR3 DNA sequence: TGTGCCAGCAGGGACCAGACGCAGGGATCCTACGAGCAGTACTTC.